These T cell receptor beta chains were read from a single sample in a study of cytomegalovirus exposure and HLA in healthy donors. This table comes from immunoSEQ multiplex PCR, and its TCRdb copy is limited to in-frame clones, with some not included. With about 150,000 clones in the sample, the ten largest clones hold around 1.7%. The sample comprised PBMCs. The receptors here all came from a woman aged 45 to 65 in good health and CMV-seronegative. Both conserved end residues are part of each CDR3. A D gene is named only where the DNA matches it firmly.

>.|TRBJ2-1|TRBV7-3
CASSPTTYNEQFF
TGTGCCAGCAGCCCTACTACCTACAATGAGCAGTTCTTC
>TRBD1|TRBJ1-3|TRBV4-1
CASSQDLRTGTNTIYF
TGCGCCAGCAGCCAAGATCTCAGGACAGGGACGAACACCATATATTTT
>TRBD2|TRBJ2-3|TRBV30
CAWSAVAGGQDTQYF
TGTGCCTGGAGTGCGGTAGCGGGAGGGCAAGATACGCAGTATTTT
>TRBD2|TRBJ2-7|TRBV4-1
CASSQEFRAGEDEQYF
TGCGCCAGCAGCCAAGAATTCCGGGCGGGGGAGGACGAGCAGTACTTC
>TRBD2|TRBJ2-3|TRBV28
CASSTSGGGTDTQYF
TGTGCCAGCAGTACTTCCGGGGGGGGCACAGATACGCAGTATTTT
>TRBD1|TRBJ1-1|TRBV30
CAWSVAGGGGAFF
TGTGCCTGGAGTGTGGCAGGGGGCGGCGGAGCTTTCTTT
>TRBD2|TRBJ2-5|TRBV18
CASSPQSGSRETQYF
TGTGCCAGCTCACCACAGAGCGGGAGTCGAGAGACCCAGTACTTC
>.|TRBJ1-4|TRBV29-1
CSVGQNNEKLFF
TGCAGCGTTGGGCAGAATAATGAAAAACTGTTTTTT
>.|TRBJ2-7|TRBV28
CASSFRVHPYEQYF
TGTGCCAGCAGTTTCCGGGTCCACCCCTACGAGCAGTACTTC
>.|TRBJ2-7|TRBV5-1
CASSLLGGTYEQYF
TGCGCCAGCAGCTTGTTGGGAGGTACCTACGAGCAGTACTTC
>TRBD2|TRBJ2-3|TRBV2
CASKGGGSTDTQYF
TGTGCCAGCAAAGGCGGGGGGAGCACAGATACGCAGTATTTT
>.|TRBJ1-1|TRBV11-1
CASSFQGIPEAFF
TGTGCCAGCAGCTTTCAGGGGATCCCTGAAGCTTTCTTT
>TRBD2|TRBJ2-7|TRBV5-1
CASSVLAGDSYEQYF
TGCGCCAGCAGCGTGCTAGCGGGGGATTCCTACGAGCAGTACTTC
>TRBD1|TRBJ1-4|TRBV19
CASSPTDRARVSEKLFF
TGTGCCAGTAGTCCGACGGACAGGGCAAGAGTGAGTGAAAAACTGTTTTTT
>.|TRBJ1-2|TRBV9
CASRGRYGYTF
TGTGCCAGCAGGGGGAGATATGGCTACACCTTC
>.|TRBJ1-1|TRBV28
CASTSRLNTEAFF
TGTGCCAGCACCAGCAGGCTGAACACTGAAGCTTTCTTT
>.|TRBJ1-2|TRBV5-1
CASSFREPDRDGYTF
TGCGCCAGCAGCTTTCGGGAGCCCGACCGTGATGGCTACACCTTC
>.|TRBJ2-7|TRBV5-4
CASSREYEQYF
TGTGCCAGCAGCCGGGAATACGAGCAGTACTTC
>.|TRBJ2-6|TRBV13
CASSLELWGANVLTF
TGTGCCAGCAGCTTAGAACTATGGGGGGCCAACGTCCTGACTTTC
>.|TRBJ2-2|TRBV5-1
CASSLAAGPNTGELFF
TGCGCCAGCAGCTTGGCGGCGGGGCCGAACACCGGGGAGCTGTTTTTT
>.|TRBJ1-4|TRBV2
CASSEQNAATNEKLFF
TGTGCCAGCAGTGAACAGAACGCAGCAACTAATGAGAAACTGTTTTTT
>TRBD1|TRBJ2-5|TRBV19
CASSVPGQGASGETQYF
TGTGCCAGTAGTGTACCCGGACAGGGGGCTTCGGGGGAGACCCAGTACTTC
>.|TRBJ2-2|TRBV27
CASSLQLSGAGELFF
TGTGCCAGCAGTCTACAGCTCTCGGGGGCCGGGGAGCTGTTTTTT
>TRBD2|TRBJ2-1|TRBV18
CASSPMTSGGYNEQFF
TGTGCCAGCTCACCAATGACTAGCGGGGGATACAATGAGCAGTTCTTC
>TRBD1|TRBJ1-3|TRBV9
CASTFLREGQGPPGNTIYF
TGTGCCAGCACCTTCCTAAGGGAGGGACAGGGGCCCCCTGGAAACACCATATATTTT
>TRBD1|TRBJ2-7|TRBV9
CASSARDRGVEQYF
TGTGCCAGCAGCGCCCGGGACAGGGGGGTCGAGCAGTACTTC
>.|TRBJ1-2|TRBV4-1
CASSQVKGGHGYTF
TGCGCCAGCAGCCAAGTGAAGGGAGGTCATGGCTACACCTTC
>TRBD2|TRBJ2-7|TRBV27
CASSPRLAGGYEQYF
TGTGCCAGCAGTCCCAGACTAGCGGGTGGCTACGAGCAGTACTTC
>.|TRBJ1-5|TRBV6-1
CASSEPGQPGQPQHF
TGTGCCAGCAGTGAACCGGGACAACCCGGCCAGCCCCAGCATTTT